This TCR beta chain was recovered during a study of shared clonotypes between healthy human individuals. Points on this clone: What it recognizes is unknown.

Study results and caveats: In general, naive subsets displayed greater estimated richness than memory subsets did.

The CDR3 has 16 residues. Deletions cut 0 bases from V and 0 bases from J, with 9 bases between. Per germline, CDR1 SGHNT and CDR2 YYREEE (reference sequence). Here immunoSEQ multiplex PCR was the method, and the copy in TCRdb shows in-frame clones only, minus some. The sample comprises more than 850,000 clones, around 82% of which are singletons, and 0.52% rests with the top ten. This chain links TRBV5-4 with TRBJ2-2, with D perhaps TRBD2 (5 bases). The sequence was collected from a man in his late teens or twenties in good health. Some clones in this sample may be carry-over from other donors' samples. The specimen sequenced was memory CD4+ T cells from PBMCs. As for subset: CD45RA-negative fraction. The chain's CDR3 is CASSLVASSNTGELFF. The CDR3 DNA reads as TGTGCCAGCAGCTTGGTTGCTAGCTCGAACACCGGGGAGCTGTTTTTT.